Presented here are 18 T cell receptor beta chains from one specimen sequenced in a study of blood T cell repertoires in COVID-19. TCRdb keeps only in-frame clones here, not all; method: immunoSEQ multiplex PCR. The repertoire includes tens of thousands of clones, 80% to 95% of them detected once, and 2% to 2.5% sits in the top ten. Material for sequencing was peripheral blood. Receptors were obtained from a man aged 60 to 75 with acute or convalescent COVID-19.

The chain recombines TRBV5-1 with TRBJ2-3; TRBD2 matches at 8 bases. CDR3 length: 14 amino acids. Germline V CDR1 and CDR2: SGHRS, YFSETQ. V trimming: 3 bases; J trimming: 4 bases; junction bases outside the gene matches: 4. Here the CDR3 reads CASSSTSASDTQYF. The CDR3, as DNA: TGCGCCAGCAGCTCGACTAGCGCCTCAGATACGCAGTATTTT. The variable domain in full, with the rest retrieved from reference TRBV5-1 and TRBJ2-3, is KAGVTQTPRYLIKTRGQQVTLSCSPISGHRSVSWYQQTPGQGLQFLFEYFSETQRNKGNFPGRFSGRQFSNSRSEMNVSTLELGDSALYLCASSSTSASDTQYFGPGTRLTVL.

This sequence joins TRBV14 and TRBJ2-5; 11 bases line up with TRBD2. The CDR3 length is 15 residues. Per the germline V gene, CDR1 is SGHDN and CDR2 is FVKESK. The V segment lost 4 bases and the J segment 4 bases; nucleotides outside the gene matches: 5. As DNA, the CDR3 is TGTGCCAGCAGCCCCCTAGGACTAGCGGGAGAGACCCAGTACTTC. This translates into CASSPLGLAGETQYF.

The CDR3 protein is CASSLETGGLLRVDGYTF. The CDR3 bases are TGTGCCAGCAGTCTCGAGACAGGGGGCTTATTGAGGGTCGATGGCTACACCTTC. The chain joins TRBV9 to TRBJ1-2, with 10 bases aligning to TRBD1. Germline CDR1 and CDR2: SGDLS and YYNGEE. CDR3 length: 18 amino acids. The J segment lost 6 bases and the V segment lost 5 bases, leaving 19 bases of the junction unmatched.

This chain connects TRBV28 to TRBJ2-2; D might be TRBD1 (6 bases). This CDR3 comprises 17 residues. Per the germline V gene, CDR1 is MDHEN and CDR2 is SYDVKM. With 5 bases removed from V and 3 bases from J, the gap between germline ends came to 19 bases. The CDR3 DNA sequence: TGTGCCAGCAGTCCCATCCCCACACAGGGCGACACCGGGGAGCTGTTTTTT. Translating it yields CASSPIPTQGDTGELFF.

The rearrangement uses TRBV7-2 and TRBJ1-5; D is uncertain. The V end lost 4 bases, the J end lost 6 bases, and 22 bases lay between the germline ends. The CDR3 is 17 amino acids. Germline-derived CDR1 and CDR2 are SGHTA and FQGNSA. The CDR3 loop is CASSSSSASGFGQPQHF. The CDR3 region has the DNA TGTGCCAGCAGCTCCTCCTCAGCTTCGGGGTTCGGTCAGCCCCAGCATTTT.

The chain recombines TRBV12-3 or TRBV12-4 with TRBJ1-2, with D possibly TRBD1 on 6 matching bases. The V and J ends lost 3 bases and 6 bases respectively, with 11 bases between them. The CDR3 contains 13 residues. CDR3 loop: CASSFEGENGYTF. CDR3 coding DNA: TGTGCCAGCAGTTTCGAGGGGGAAAATGGCTACACCTTC.

This clone has just one count. The V call is TRBV7-9, the J call TRBJ1-6; D is possibly TRBD1 (6 bases). CDR1 is SEHNR and CDR2 is FQNEAQ in the germline V gene (reference sequence). The CDR3 totals 15 residues. V lost 4 bases and J lost 8, with 15 bases in between. CDR3 region: CASSSRRAGDSPLHF. In DNA, the CDR3 is TGTGCCAGCAGCTCACGAAGGGCAGGGGATTCACCCCTCCACTTT.

The chain employs TRBV6-1 and TRBJ1-1; D uncertain. There are 11 residues in the CDR3. Germline V gene data show CDR1 as MNHNS and CDR2 as SASEGT. V dropped 2 bases and J dropped 11 bases, with 9 bases sitting between them. CDR3: CASSELNEAFF. CDR3 nucleotides: TGTGCCAGCAGTGAACTTAACGAGGCTTTCTTT.

CDR3 sequence (DNA): TGTGCCAGCAGTTACCCTGGGACTAGCGGGCGAGAGACCCAGTACTTC. This sequence encodes CASSYPGTSGRETQYF. The chain joins TRBV6-2 or TRBV6-3 to TRBJ2-5; 12 nucleotides line up with TRBD2. This CDR3 region has 16 residues. The germline V gene encodes CDR1 MNHEY and CDR2 SVGEGT. V shed 2 bases and J 4 bases; nucleotides not matched to a gene: 5.

The chain has TRBV7-9 and TRBJ1-2, with 11 bases lining up with TRBD1. V lost 4 bases, J lost 7 bases, and 2 bases stayed unmatched. Germline V gene lookup returns CDR1 SEHNR and CDR2 FQNEAQ (reference sequence). This CDR3 is 13 amino acids long. For the CDR3, the DNA is TGTGCCAGCAGCTGGACAGGGGGCGGTGGCTACACCTTC. This gives the protein CASSWTGGGGYTF.

In the case of this clone: The sample has other DNA sequences that encode this CDR3 too. J is TRBJ1-2 and V is TRBV5-1; D is uncertain. This CDR3 spans 14 amino acids. The germline V and J ends were trimmed by 0 bases and 2 bases, with 8 bases remaining between them. Germline CDR1 reads SGHRS; CDR2 reads YFSETQ. CDR3 amino acids: CASSLGVANYGYTF. CDR3 nucleotides: TGCGCCAGCAGCTTGGGGGTAGCAAACTATGGCTACACCTTC.

The gene calls are TRBV29-1 and TRBJ2-7; D might be TRBD1 (5 bases). With 8 bases removed from V and 4 bases from J, the gap between germline ends came to 12 bases. The CDR3 sequence is 11 residues long. Germline CDR1 and CDR2: SQVTM and ANQGSEA. The CDR3 spells CSSKQDYEQYF. The CDR3 DNA is TGCAGCTCAAAACAGGATTACGAGCAGTACTTC.

The chain uses TRBV4-2 and TRBJ2-1, with TRBD1 identical over 9 bases. Germline trimming cut 1 base from V and 0 bases from J; bases unmatched to any gene: 4. The CDR3 is made up of 17 amino acids. Germline V lookup: CDR1 LGHNA, CDR2 YNFKEQ. DNA of the CDR3: TGTGCCAGCAGCCAAGGGACAGGGGATAGCTCCTACAATGAGCAGTTCTTC. It is translated as CASSQGTGDSSYNEQFF.

This rearrangement joins TRBV5-4 to TRBJ2-2; the D gene is possibly TRBD1 (6 bases). Trimming shortened V by 5 bases and J by 1 base, and 12 bases separated the two germline ends. The CDR3 runs to 15 residues. Per the germline V gene, CDR1 is SGHNT and CDR2 is YYREEE (reference sequence). The CDR3 nucleotides are TGTGCCAGCAGTTACGGGACACAGAACACCGGGGAGCTGTTTTTT. The encoded protein is CASSYGTQNTGELFF. Variable domain in full (rest from reference TRBV5-4 and TRBJ2-2): ETGVTQSPTHLIKTRGQQVTLRCSSQSGHNTVSWYQQALGQGPQFIFQYYREEENGRGNFPPRFSGLQFPNYSSELNVNALELDDSALYLCASSYGTQNTGELFFGEGSRLTVL.

The chain uses TRBV12-3 or TRBV12-4 and TRBJ2-1, with 8 bases lining up with TRBD2. The CDR3 covers 12 residues. The J segment lost 12 bases and the V segment lost 7 bases, leaving 8 bases of the junction unmatched. The DNA for the CDR3 is TGTGCCAGCACTACGAGACTAGCGCGGCAGTTCTTC. Translated: CASTTRLARQFF.

This chain joins TRBV7-2 and TRBJ2-5; 11 bases match TRBD2. CDR3 length: 17 amino acids. Germline V gives CDR1 SGHTA, CDR2 FQGNSA. V shed 5 bases, J shed 5 bases, and the junction held 13 bases outside the gene matches. The CDR3 nucleotides are TGTGCCAGCAGCCCTTACCAGCTAGCGGGAGGTGGTGAGACCCAGTACTTC. Translation gives CASSPYQLAGGGETQYF.

The chain combines TRBV5-1 with TRBJ2-5, with TRBD2 matching over 13 bases. V was clipped by 4 bases and J by 4 bases; unmatched bases: 4. Per germline, CDR1 SGHRS and CDR2 YFSETQ. The CDR3 consists of 15 residues. The CDR3 spells CASSTSGRGLETQYF. The CDR3 DNA sequence: TGCGCCAGCAGCACTAGCGGGAGGGGTTTAGAGACCCAGTACTTC.

This clone was seen only a few times. The chain links TRBV7-9 to TRBJ1-2; 7 bases agree with TRBD1. The CDR3 runs to 14 residues. V trimming: 5 bases; J trimming: 7 bases; junction bases outside the gene matches: 10. Per the germline V gene, CDR1 is SEHNR and CDR2 is FQNEAQ (reference sequence). The CDR3 DNA reads as TGTGCCAGCAGCCCCTCGACAGGGTTGAGTGGCTACACCTTC. Amino acids: CASSPSTGLSGYTF.